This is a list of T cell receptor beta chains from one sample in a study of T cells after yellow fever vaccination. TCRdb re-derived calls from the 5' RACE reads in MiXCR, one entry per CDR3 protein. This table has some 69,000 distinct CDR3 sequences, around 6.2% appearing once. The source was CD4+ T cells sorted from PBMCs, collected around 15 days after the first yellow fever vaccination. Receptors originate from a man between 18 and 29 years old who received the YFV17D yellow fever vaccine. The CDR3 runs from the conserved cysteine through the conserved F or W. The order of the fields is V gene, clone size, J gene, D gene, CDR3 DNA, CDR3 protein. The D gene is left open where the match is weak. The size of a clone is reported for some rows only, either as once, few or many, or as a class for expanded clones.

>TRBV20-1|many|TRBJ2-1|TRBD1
TGCAGTGCTAGTTACAGGGGTCTCAATGAGCAGTTCTTC
CSASYRGLNEQFF
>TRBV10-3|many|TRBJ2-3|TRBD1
TGTGCCGCATCGACAGGGGCTAGCACAGATACGCAGTATTTT
CAASTGASTDTQYF
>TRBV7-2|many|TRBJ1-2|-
TGTGCCAGCAGCCTAGACCTTAACTATGGCTACACCTTC
CASSLDLNYGYTF
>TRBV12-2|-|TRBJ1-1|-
TGTGCAAGTCGCCCGAGGGACCCCGACGGGAACACTGAAGCTTTCTTT
CASRPRDPDGNTEAFF
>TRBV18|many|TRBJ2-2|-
TGTGCCAGCTCGGTTTTCGGCGGGGAGCTGTTTTTT
CASSVFGGELFF
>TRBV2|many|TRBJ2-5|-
TGTGCCAGCGGTGCTCAAGAGACCCAGTACTTC
CASGAQETQYF
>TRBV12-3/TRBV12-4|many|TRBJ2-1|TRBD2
TGTGCCAGCGGATACGGGGGGACTATGGGAAATGAGCAGTTCTTC
CASGYGGTMGNEQFF
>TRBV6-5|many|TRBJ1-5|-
TGTGCCAGCAGCCGTGGGATGGAGTCTCAGCCCCAGCATTTT
CASSRGMESQPQHF
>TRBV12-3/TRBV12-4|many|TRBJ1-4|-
TGTGCCAGCGGTCCGACAGGTCGGTTGGAAAAACTGTTTTTT
CASGPTGRLEKLFF
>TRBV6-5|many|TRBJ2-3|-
TGTGCCAGCAGTTACTCAGGGGATACGCAGTATTTT
CASSYSGDTQYF